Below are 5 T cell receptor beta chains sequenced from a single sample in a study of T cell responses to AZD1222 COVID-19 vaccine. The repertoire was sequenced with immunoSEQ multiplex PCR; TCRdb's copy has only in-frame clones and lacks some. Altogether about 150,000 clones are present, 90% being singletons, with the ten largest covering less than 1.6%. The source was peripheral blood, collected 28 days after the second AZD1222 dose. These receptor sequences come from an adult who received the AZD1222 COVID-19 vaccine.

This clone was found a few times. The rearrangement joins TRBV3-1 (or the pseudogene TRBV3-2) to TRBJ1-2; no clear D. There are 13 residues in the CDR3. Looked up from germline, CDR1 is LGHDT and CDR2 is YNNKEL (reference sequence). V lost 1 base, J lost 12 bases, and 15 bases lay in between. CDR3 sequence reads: CASSQGVGRWNTF. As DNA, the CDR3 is TGTGCCAGCAGCCAAGGTGTTGGGAGGTGGAACACCTTC.

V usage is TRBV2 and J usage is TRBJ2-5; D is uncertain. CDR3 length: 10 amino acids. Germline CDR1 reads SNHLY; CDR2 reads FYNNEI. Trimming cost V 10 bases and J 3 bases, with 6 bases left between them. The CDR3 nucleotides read TGTGCCACCTCCAAAGAGACCCAGTACTTC. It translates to CATSKETQYF.

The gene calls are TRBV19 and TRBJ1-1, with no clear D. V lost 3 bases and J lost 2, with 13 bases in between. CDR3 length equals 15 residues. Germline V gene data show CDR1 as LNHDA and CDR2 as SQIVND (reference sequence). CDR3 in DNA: TGTGCCAGTAGTATTTGGACCCCGCCCAACACTGAAGCTTTCTTT. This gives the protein CASSIWTPPNTEAFF.

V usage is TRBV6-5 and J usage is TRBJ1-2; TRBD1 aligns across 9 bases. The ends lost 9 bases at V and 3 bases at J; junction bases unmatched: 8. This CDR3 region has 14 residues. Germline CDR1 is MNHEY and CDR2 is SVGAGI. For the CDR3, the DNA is TGTGCCAGTAGCCGGGACAGGGACCACTATGGCTACACCTTC. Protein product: CASSRDRDHYGYTF.

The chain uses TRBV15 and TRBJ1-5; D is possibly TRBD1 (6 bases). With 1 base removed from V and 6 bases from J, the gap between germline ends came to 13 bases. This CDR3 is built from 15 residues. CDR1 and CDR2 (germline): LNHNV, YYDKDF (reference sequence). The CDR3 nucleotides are TGTGCCACCAGCAGAGTTACAGGGCTAGGTCAGCCCCAGCATTTT. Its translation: CATSRVTGLGQPQHF.